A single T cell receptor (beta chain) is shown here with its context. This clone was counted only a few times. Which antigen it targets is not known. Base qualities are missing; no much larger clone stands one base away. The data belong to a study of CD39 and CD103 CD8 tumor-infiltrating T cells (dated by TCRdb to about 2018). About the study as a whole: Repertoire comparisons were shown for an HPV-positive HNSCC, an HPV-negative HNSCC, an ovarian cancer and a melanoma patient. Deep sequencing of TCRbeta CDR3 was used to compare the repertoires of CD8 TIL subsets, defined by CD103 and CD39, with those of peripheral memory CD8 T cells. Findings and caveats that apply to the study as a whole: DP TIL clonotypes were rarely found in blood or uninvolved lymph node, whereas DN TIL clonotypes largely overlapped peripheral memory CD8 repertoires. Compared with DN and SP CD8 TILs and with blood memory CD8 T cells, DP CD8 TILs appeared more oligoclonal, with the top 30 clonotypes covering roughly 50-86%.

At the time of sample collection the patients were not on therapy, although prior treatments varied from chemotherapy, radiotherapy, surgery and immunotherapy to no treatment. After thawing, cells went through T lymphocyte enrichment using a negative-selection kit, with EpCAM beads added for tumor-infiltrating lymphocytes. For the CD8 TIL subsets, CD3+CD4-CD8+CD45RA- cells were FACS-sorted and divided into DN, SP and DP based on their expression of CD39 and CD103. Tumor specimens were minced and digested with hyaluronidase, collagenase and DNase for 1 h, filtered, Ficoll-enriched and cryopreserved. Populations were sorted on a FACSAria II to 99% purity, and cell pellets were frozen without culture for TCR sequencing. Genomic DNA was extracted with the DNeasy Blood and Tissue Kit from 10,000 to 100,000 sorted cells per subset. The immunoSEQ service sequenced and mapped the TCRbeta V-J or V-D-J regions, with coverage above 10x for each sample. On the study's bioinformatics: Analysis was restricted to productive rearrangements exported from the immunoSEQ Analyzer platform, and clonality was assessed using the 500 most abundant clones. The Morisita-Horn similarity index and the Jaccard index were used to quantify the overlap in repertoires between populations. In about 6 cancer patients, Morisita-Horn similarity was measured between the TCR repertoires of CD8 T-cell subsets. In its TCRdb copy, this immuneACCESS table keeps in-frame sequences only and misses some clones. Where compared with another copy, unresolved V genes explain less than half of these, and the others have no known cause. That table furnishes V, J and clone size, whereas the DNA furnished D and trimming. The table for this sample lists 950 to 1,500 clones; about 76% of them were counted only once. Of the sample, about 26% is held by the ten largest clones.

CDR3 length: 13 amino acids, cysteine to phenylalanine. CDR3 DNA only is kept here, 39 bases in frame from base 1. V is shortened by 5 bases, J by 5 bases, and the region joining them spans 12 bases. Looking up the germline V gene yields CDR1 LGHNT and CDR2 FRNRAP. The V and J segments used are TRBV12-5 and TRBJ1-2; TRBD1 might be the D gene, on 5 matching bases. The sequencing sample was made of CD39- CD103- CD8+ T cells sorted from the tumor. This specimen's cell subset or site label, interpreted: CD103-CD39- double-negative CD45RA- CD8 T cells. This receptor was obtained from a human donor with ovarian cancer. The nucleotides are TGTGCTAGTGGTATAGGGGAAGGATATGGCTACACCTTC. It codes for CASGIGEGYGYTF.